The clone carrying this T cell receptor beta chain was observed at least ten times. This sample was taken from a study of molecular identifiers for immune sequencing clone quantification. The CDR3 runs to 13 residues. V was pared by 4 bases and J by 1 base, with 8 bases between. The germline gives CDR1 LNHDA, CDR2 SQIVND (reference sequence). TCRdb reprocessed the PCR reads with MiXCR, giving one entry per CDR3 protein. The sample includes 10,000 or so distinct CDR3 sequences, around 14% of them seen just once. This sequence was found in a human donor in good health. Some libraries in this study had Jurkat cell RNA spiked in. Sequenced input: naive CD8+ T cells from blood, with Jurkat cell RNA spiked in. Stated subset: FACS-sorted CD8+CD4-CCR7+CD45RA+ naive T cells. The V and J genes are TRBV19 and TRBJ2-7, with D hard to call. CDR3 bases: TGTGCCAGTAGTAACAGTGGGTCCTACGAGCAGTACTTC. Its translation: CASSNSGSYEQYF.